This T cell receptor (beta chain) emerged from a study of T cell responses to AZD1222 COVID-19 vaccine. The study's findings and limits: White British donors predominated, females outnumbered males, and clonal diversity was possibly underestimated.

The method was immunoSEQ multiplex PCR; TCRdb's version includes in-frame clones alone and lacks a portion of them. The sample has about 180,000 clones, 88% seen once. Germline V gene sequence: CDR1 MGHRA, CDR2 YSYEKL. V was clipped by 6 bases and J by 4 bases; unmatched bases: 6. This CDR3 spans 15 amino acids. Details on this clone: The target antigen is unknown.

This material consisted of peripheral blood, taken 28 days after the second AZD1222 dose. The V call is TRBV4-1, the J call TRBJ2-3; TRBD2 agrees at 11 bases. This clonotype was obtained from an adult who received the AZD1222 COVID-19 vaccine. In DNA, the CDR3 is TGCGCCAGCAGTCTAACTAGCGGGGGAGCAGATACGCAGTATTTT. It specifies CASSLTSGGADTQYF.